Following are 10 T cell receptor beta chains from one sample sequenced in a study of blood T cell repertoires in COVID-19. TCRdb keeps only in-frame clones here, not all; method: immunoSEQ multiplex PCR. This table holds around 130,000 clones, around 90% found once. The sequencing sample was made of peripheral blood. The origin of the receptors is a man aged 45-65 years with active COVID-19.

The chain combines TRBV10-3 with TRBJ1-1, with a possible D match to TRBD1 (6 bases). The CDR3 covers 12 residues. V was trimmed by 3 bases and J by 11 bases, leaving 13 bases between them. Germline CDR1 is ENHRY and CDR2 is SYGVKD. The CDR3 DNA reads as TGTGCCATCAGTGAAGGCAGGGGATACGCTTTCTTT. Translated, it gives CAISEGRGYAFF.

The J gene is TRBJ2-2, the V gene TRBV19; TRBD2 matches at 7 bases. Germline CDR1 is LNHDA and CDR2 is SQIVND (reference sequence). This CDR3 spans 15 amino acids. V shed 3 bases, J shed 4 bases, and the junction held 5 bases outside the gene matches. The CDR3 DNA follows: TGTGCCAGTAGTATGCCGGGACTACCCACCGGGGAGCTGTTTTTT. Its translation is CASSMPGLPTGELFF.

This CDR3 reads CSASTGSEAFF. The CDR3, as DNA: TGCAGCGCCTCAACAGGGTCCGAAGCTTTCTTT. The genes are TRBV29-1 and TRBJ1-1; TRBD1 might be the D (6 bases). Germline V gene lookup returns CDR1 SQVTM and CDR2 ANQGSEA. The CDR3 contains 11 residues. V was trimmed by 7 bases and J by 8 bases, leaving 14 bases between them.

V is TRBV6-5 and J is TRBJ2-5, with D unclear. CDR1 MNHEY and CDR2 SVGAGI come from the germline V gene. The V and J ends lost 2 bases and 6 bases respectively, with 7 bases between them. The CDR3 runs to 12 residues. CDR3 DNA sequence: TGTGCCAGCAGTTACGGGCAACAGACCCAGTACTTC. It encodes CASSYGQQTQYF.

V is TRBV4-1 and J is TRBJ2-3, with 7 bases that match TRBD2. Germline-derived CDR1 and CDR2 are MGHRA and YSYEKL. The junction had 6 bases not matched to a gene; V was cut back by 2 bases and J by 4 bases. The CDR3 runs 15 residues. This chain's CDR3 is CASSQTSVFPDTQYF. The CDR3 DNA sequence: TGCGCCAGCAGCCAAACTAGCGTTTTCCCAGATACGCAGTATTTT.

The chain joins TRBV5-4 to TRBJ1-6; D call uncertain. Trimming shortened V by 5 bases and J by 8 bases, and 8 bases separated the two germline ends. CDR1 is SGHNT and CDR2 is YYREEE in the germline V gene (reference sequence). The CDR3 sequence is 12 residues long. As DNA, the CDR3 is TGTGCCAGCAGAGCCGGGGATTCACCCCTCCACTTT. The encoded protein is CASRAGDSPLHF.

The J gene is TRBJ2-2, the V gene TRBV4-1, with TRBD2 matching 8 bases. The CDR3 has 16 amino acids. The ends lost 4 bases at V and 4 bases at J; junction bases unmatched: 8. CDR1 MGHRA and CDR2 YSYEKL come from the germline V gene. CDR3 sequence: CASSPSGFARTGELFF. The CDR3 DNA reads TGCGCCAGCAGCCCTAGCGGGTTCGCTCGCACCGGGGAGCTGTTTTTT.

V and J are TRBV25-1 and TRBJ2-3; weak D call: TRBD1 (6 bases). This CDR3 is 16 amino acids long. Trimming removed 4 bases at V and 6 bases at J, with 20 bases between. Per germline, CDR1 MGHDK and CDR2 SYGVNS. CDR3 DNA: TGTGCCAGCAGTGGAGTTATCGGGAAGGGGGAGGATACGCAGTATTTT. It encodes CASSGVIGKGEDTQYF.

This chain connects TRBV18 to TRBJ2-7, with D perhaps matching TRBD2 (5 bases). The ends were cut back, 5 bases at V and 3 bases at J, with 11 bases in the middle. The CDR3 length is 13 residues. CDR1 is KGHSH, CDR2 LQKENI, per germline. CDR3 region: CASSAGSFYEQYF. The CDR3 DNA reads TGTGCCAGCTCAGCGGGCAGTTTCTACGAGCAGTACTTC.

The chain has TRBV5-1 and TRBJ1-5; D perhaps matches TRBD1 (6 bases). With 0 bases removed from V and 5 bases from J, the gap between germline ends came to 9 bases. The CDR3 is 14 residues long. CDR1 and CDR2 (germline): SGHRS, YFSETQ. This CDR3 is CASSLEGGHQPQHF. DNA of the CDR3: TGCGCCAGCAGCTTGGAGGGGGGGCATCAGCCCCAGCATTTT.